These 27 T cell receptor beta chains share one sample of origin, sequenced in a study of T cell responses to AZD1222 COVID-19 vaccine. Method: immunoSEQ multiplex PCR; TCRdb's copy keeps in-frame clones and lacks some. The sample has about 150,000 clones, roughly nine tenths seen once. The sequencing here drew on peripheral blood, taken on day 0 of AZD1222 vaccination. Source of these receptors: an adult in good health.

The sample holds a few counts of this clone. This chain joins TRBV5-1 and TRBJ1-1; D is possibly TRBD1 (6 bases). Between the trimmed V and J ends, which lost 4 bases and 4 bases, there was a span of 8 bases. Germline V lookup: CDR1 SGHRS, CDR2 YFSETQ. This CDR3 is 12 amino acids long. In DNA form, the CDR3 reads TGCGCCAGCAGCACAGGGACCACTGAAGCTTTCTTT. Its protein is CASSTGTTEAFF.

V and J are TRBV24-1 and TRBJ2-2; 7 bases align to TRBD2. Losses at the gene ends were 9 bases for V and 1 base for J; bases not matched to a gene: 1. CDR3 length: 13 amino acids. Germline V gives CDR1 KGHDR, CDR2 SFDVKD. The CDR3 region has the DNA TGTGCCACCGGGGGGGGGAACACCGGGGAGCTGTTTTTT. Its translation is CATGGGNTGELFF.

The J gene is TRBJ1-2, the V gene TRBV4-1; the D is unclear. Trimming shortened V by 0 bases and J by 4 bases, and 9 bases separated the two germline ends. Germline CDR1 is MGHRA and CDR2 is YSYEKL. The CDR3 is 14 residues long. The CDR3 DNA reads TGCGCCAGCAGCCAAGATTTCAATATCTATGGCTACACCTTC. This gives the protein CASSQDFNIYGYTF.

The genes are TRBV28 and TRBJ1-6, with D tentatively TRBD1 (6 bases). V was clipped by 3 bases and J by 8 bases, with 20 bases between them. Germline V gives CDR1 MDHEN, CDR2 SYDVKM. The CDR3 runs to 17 residues. CDR3 in amino acids: CASSLRGTIPSYSPLHF. CDR3 nucleotides: TGTGCCAGCAGTTTGAGGGGGACGATCCCTTCTTATTCACCCCTCCACTTT.

This chain uses TRBV5-1 with TRBJ2-5; no definite D call. CDR3 size: 13 residues. The V end was cut by 9 bases, the J end by 1 base, with 13 bases between. Germline loops: CDR1 SGHRS, CDR2 YFSETQ. CDR3 coding DNA: TGCGCCACCTCCTACGGCAGCCAAGAGACCCAGTACTTC. It encodes CATSYGSQETQYF.

CDR3 coding DNA: TGTGCCAGCAGCACAGTACAGGGGGCGGGCGGGGAGCTGTTTTTT. Its translation: CASSTVQGAGGELFF. The V gene is TRBV9, the J gene TRBJ2-2, with 9 bases lining up with TRBD1. J gave up 7 bases and V 4 bases, and 8 bases lay outside the gene matches. The CDR3 spans 15 residues. Germline V gene data show CDR1 as SGDLS and CDR2 as YYNGEE.

The CDR3 DNA follows: TGTGCCAGCAGTACCCCCCCGGGGGTTACCTACAATGAGCAGTTCTTC. Translation gives CASSTPPGVTYNEQFF. V usage is TRBV6-2 or TRBV6-3 and J usage is TRBJ2-1; the D gene is possibly TRBD2 (6 bases). This CDR3 region has 16 residues. The V gene's germline CDR1 is MNHEY and CDR2 SVGEGT. Trimming cost V 5 bases and J 2 bases, with 16 bases left between them.

The table lists this clone with a count of one. The V call is TRBV5-8, the J call TRBJ2-7, with D perhaps assigned TRBD1 or TRBD2 (5 bases each). The CDR3 runs 14 residues. The V end was cut by 1 base, the J end by 2 bases, with 10 bases between. Germline assignment: CDR1 SGHTS and CDR2 YDEGEE. The CDR3 spells CASSLYEGPYEQYF. As DNA, the CDR3 is TGTGCCAGCAGCTTGTATGAGGGGCCCTACGAGCAGTACTTC.

V usage is TRBV10-3 and J usage is TRBJ1-2; maybe TRBD1 (5 bases). The CDR3 consists of 12 residues. Germline V gene data show CDR1 as ENHRY and CDR2 as SYGVKD. V dropped 8 bases and J dropped 8 bases, with 15 bases sitting between them. CDR3 nucleotide sequence: TGTGCCATCGGTTCGGCAGGGACGGGCTACACCTTC. It encodes CAIGSAGTGYTF.

The chain couples TRBV6-1 to TRBJ2-6; D is possibly TRBD1 or TRBD2 (5 bases each). CDR1 is MNHNS and CDR2 is SASEGT in the germline V gene. CDR3 length: 16 amino acids. V was clipped by 4 bases and J by 0 bases, with 10 bases between them. Here the CDR3 DNA reads TGTGCCAGCAGTGCCTGGGGGAGCTCTGGGGCCAACGTCCTGACTTTC. Translating gives CASSAWGSSGANVLTF.

This chain links TRBV27 with TRBJ2-5; 7 bases are shared with TRBD2. The CDR3 consists of 11 residues. The J segment lost 5 bases and the V segment lost 6 bases, leaving 0 bases of the junction unmatched. Germline V gene data show CDR1 as MNHEY and CDR2 as SMNVEV (reference sequence). This chain's CDR3 is CASSGGETQYF. In nucleotides, the CDR3 is TGTGCCAGCAGCGGGGGGGAGACCCAGTACTTC.

The V call is TRBV15, the J call TRBJ2-3, with unresolved D. Trimming cost V 0 bases and J 4 bases, with 11 bases left between them. Germline V lookup: CDR1 LNHNV, CDR2 YYDKDF (reference sequence). The CDR3 length is 15 residues. The CDR3 DNA reads TGTGCCACCAGCAGAGATCGTATCGACGCAGATACGCAGTATTTT. Its protein is CATSRDRIDADTQYF.

The chain employs TRBV28 and TRBJ2-7; D not resolved. The germline V gene encodes CDR1 MDHEN and CDR2 SYDVKM. The CDR3 loop spans 12 amino acids. Trimming took off 3 bases at V and 0 bases at J, with 3 bases between the two ends. Here the CDR3 DNA reads TGTGCCAGCAGTTTCTCCTCCTACGAGCAGTACTTC. Protein product: CASSFSSYEQYF.

The V call is TRBV6-6, the J call TRBJ1-2, with 7 bases that match TRBD1. The germline V gene has CDR1 MNHNY and CDR2 SVGAGI (reference sequence). The V gene end was trimmed by 8 bases and the J gene end by 6 bases; junction bases not matched to a gene: 15. The CDR3 is made up of 15 amino acids. The CDR3 spells CASSILIPGTDGYTF. The CDR3 DNA reads as TGTGCCAGCTCGATCCTAATCCCCGGGACAGATGGCTACACCTTC.

The genes are TRBV5-1 and TRBJ1-1, with a weak D call TRBD1 (5 bases). Germline lookup yields CDR1 SGHRS and CDR2 YFSETQ. The CDR3 contains 15 residues. Trimming pared 0 bases from V and 1 base from J, leaving 10 bases between. The CDR3 nucleotides read TGCGCCAGCAGCTTGGCCTTGGGGGGGAACACTGAAGCTTTCTTT. Amino acids: CASSLALGGNTEAFF.

The count of this clone is one. The chain links TRBV19 to TRBJ1-2; no clear D gene. V lost 5 bases, J lost 6 bases, and 13 bases lay in between. The length of the CDR3 is 13 residues. CDR1 is LNHDA and CDR2 is SQIVND in the germline V gene (reference sequence). The CDR3, as DNA: TGTGCCAGTAGTCCGAAGAATACACATGGCTACACCTTC. Protein: CASSPKNTHGYTF.

This chain connects TRBV12-3 or TRBV12-4 to TRBJ2-7; D is undetermined. The CDR3 is 12 amino acids. V lost 3 bases, J lost 2 bases, and 5 bases lay in between. The CDR3 loop reads CASSFGPYEQYF. The CDR3 coding sequence is TGTGCCAGCAGTTTTGGCCCCTACGAGCAGTACTTC.

V is TRBV10-3 and J is TRBJ2-7; 7 bases fit TRBD1. After removal of 5 bases from V and 6 bases from J, the junction contained 13 bases not matched to a gene. The CDR3 covers 15 residues. The germline V gene encodes CDR1 ENHRY and CDR2 SYGVKD. The CDR3 sequence is CAISPGQPEFGEQYF. CDR3 in DNA: TGTGCCATCAGTCCGGGACAGCCTGAATTTGGCGAGCAGTACTTC.

This chain connects TRBV25-1 to TRBJ2-3; no reliable D call. Trimming removed 7 bases at V and 1 base at J, with 9 bases between. CDR3 length: 13 residues. The V gene's germline CDR1 is MGHDK and CDR2 SYGVNS. This chain's CDR3 is CASIGQGTDTQYF. For the CDR3, the DNA is TGTGCCAGCATTGGGCAGGGCACAGATACGCAGTATTTT.

The chain couples TRBV28 to TRBJ2-5; perhaps TRBD1 as D (5 bases). The V end lost 5 bases, the J end lost 4 bases, and 8 bases lay between the germline ends. CDR3 length equals 12 residues. CDR1 and CDR2 (germline): MDHEN, SYDVKM. The CDR3 loop is CASSVGRETQYF. DNA of the CDR3: TGTGCCAGCAGTGTGGGGCGAGAGACCCAGTACTTC.

The V call is TRBV19, the J call TRBJ1-1; D remains ambiguous. This CDR3 has 13 amino acids. Germline V gene sequence: CDR1 LNHDA, CDR2 SQIVND (reference sequence). The V gene lost 9 bases and the J gene lost 0 bases, with 11 bases spanning the gap. Here the CDR3 DNA reads TGTGCCAGCACGCGGGAGATGAACACTGAAGCTTTCTTT. Protein sequence: CASTREMNTEAFF.

The chain couples TRBV19 to TRBJ2-1, with 8 bases that match TRBD2. V gave up 10 bases and J gave up 7 bases; unmatched junction bases: 12. The CDR3 spans 14 residues. CDR1 is LNHDA and CDR2 is SQIVND in the germline V gene (reference sequence). CDR3 in DNA: TGTGCCACTCTTCCGGGACTAGGGATAAATGAGCAGTTCTTC. Its protein product is CATLPGLGINEQFF.

This clone was seen only a few times. In DNA form, the CDR3 reads TGCGCCAGCAGCCATGGACAGGGGGGAATATCTGGGGCCAACGTCCTGACTTTC. Protein: CASSHGQGGISGANVLTF. The genes are TRBV4-3 and TRBJ2-6; 10 bases map to TRBD1. CDR1 LGHNA and CDR2 YSLEER come from the germline V gene. There are 18 residues in the CDR3. The V segment lost 3 bases and the J segment 1 base; nucleotides outside the gene matches: 6.

The V call is TRBV5-1, the J call TRBJ1-5; no reliable D call. The CDR3 sequence is 14 residues long. Germline V gene lookup returns CDR1 SGHRS and CDR2 YFSETQ. V shed 0 bases and J shed 6 bases, with 10 bases lying between them. CDR3 nucleotides: TGCGCCAGCAGCTTGGGGCAGAGCGGTCAGCCCCAGCATTTT. Translated: CASSLGQSGQPQHF.

The J gene is TRBJ2-3, the V gene TRBV27; 12 positions match TRBD2. Germline CDR1 MNHEY, CDR2 SMNVEV (reference sequence). Trimming at V came to 5 bases and at J to 0 bases, leaving 6 bases not matched to a gene. The CDR3 consists of 17 residues. The CDR3 DNA reads TGTGCCAGCAGTACGACTAGCGGGGGCCTCAGCACAGATACGCAGTATTTT. This codes for CASSTTSGGLSTDTQYF.

The genes are TRBV7-2 and TRBJ2-1; the D is unclear. This CDR3 spans 12 amino acids. The germline V gene encodes CDR1 SGHTA and CDR2 FQGNSA. V lost 3 bases and J lost 9, with 9 bases in between. The CDR3 nucleotides are TGTGCCAGCAGCTTTATCGAGAGTGAGCAGTTCTTC. Translating it yields CASSFIESEQFF.

This chain joins TRBV5-1 and TRBJ1-2, with D unresolved. This CDR3 contains 13 residues. Trimming removed 0 bases at V and 2 bases at J, with 5 bases between. The V gene's germline CDR1 is SGHRS and CDR2 YFSETQ. In DNA, the CDR3 is TGCGCCAGCAGCTTGGGGCGAAACTATGGCTACACCTTC. It translates to CASSLGRNYGYTF.